This T cell receptor (beta chain) was observed in a study of T cells after yellow fever vaccination. The CDR3 loop spans 14 amino acids. Deletions cut 1 base from V and 7 bases from J, with 8 bases between. Germline CDR1 is SEHNR and CDR2 is FQNEAQ (reference sequence). The table lists this clonotype with many counts. TCRdb reanalysed the 5' RACE reads using MiXCR and keeps one entry per CDR3 protein. The sample includes 400,000 to 650,000 distinct CDR3 sequences, about a fifth of them seen just once. The source was PBMCs, collected less than 25 days after the first yellow fever vaccination. The chain couples TRBV7-9 to TRBJ1-6; D is perhaps TRBD1 (5 bases). The sequence was collected from a man between 18 and 29 years old who received the YFV17D yellow fever vaccine. CDR3 DNA sequence: TGTGCCAGCAGCTTAGTTGGGGGAAATTCACCCCTCCACTTT. Its translation: CASSLVGGNSPLHF.